Presented here are 2 T cell receptor beta chains from one specimen sequenced in a study of blood T cell repertoires in COVID-19. The protocol was immunoSEQ multiplex PCR, while the TCRdb copy is restricted to in-frame clones and leaves out a portion. The sample carries approximately 330,000 clones, roughly 89% recorded once. The sequenced sample consisted of peripheral blood. These receptors all come from a man aged 25 to 40 with COVID-19, enrolled during active disease.

The chain uses TRBV20-1 and TRBJ1-1, with D uncertain. CDR3 length: 11 amino acids. Trimming removed 2 bases from V and 8 bases from J, with 9 bases in between. Germline V gene data show CDR1 as DFQATT and CDR2 as SNEGSKA (reference sequence). The CDR3 is CSARSESEAFF. The CDR3 DNA reads TGCAGTGCTAGATCTGAGTCCGAAGCTTTCTTT.

This clone was counted ten times or more. The chain is built from TRBV6-6 and TRBJ1-2; 9 bases are shared with TRBD1. This CDR3 has 15 residues. CDR1 and CDR2 from the germline V gene are MNHNY and SVGAGI (reference sequence). V shed 0 bases and J 4 bases; nucleotides not matched to a gene: 3. The CDR3 DNA is TGTGCCAGCAGTTACTCGACAGGGGGATTCTATGGCTACACCTTC. Translation gives CASSYSTGGFYGYTF.